This T cell receptor beta chain comes out of a study of OX40 agonist ivuxolimab in advanced cancers. Broader study findings: Antigen specificity was not determined for the expanded peripheral T cells. On average, a greater number of expanded clones characterised CD8+ T cells relative to CD4+.

To note about this clone: The target antigen is unknown.

The CDR3 covers 14 residues. V was clipped by 5 bases and J by 8 bases, with 16 bases between them. Germline assignment: CDR1 SEHNR and CDR2 FQNEAQ (reference sequence). Generated by immunoSEQ multiplex PCR, the TCRdb table keeps only in-frame clones and is missing some. Of over 65,000 clones listed, 85% to 90% were seen once; the top ten hold roughly 8.6%. This chain uses TRBV7-9 with TRBJ1-5; tentative D call: TRBD1 (6 bases). Sequencing used CD4+ or CD8+ T cells sorted from blood, obtained in a trial of the OX40 agonist ivuxolimab. This clonotype was obtained from an adult with an advanced solid tumor such as melanoma, head and neck, liver or kidney cancer. CDR3 in DNA: TGTGCCAGCAGCGAGGGGGGCAGGCAGGAGCCCCAGCATTTT. As protein: CASSEGGRQEPQHF.